This entry concerns a single T cell receptor beta chain. Its specificity is unknown. This record belongs to a study of T cell responses to AZD1222 COVID-19 vaccine. Study details: Combined were second doses at about 4 or about 12 weeks.

Data came from immunoSEQ multiplex PCR; TCRdb stores just in-frame clones and leaves some out. The table records 90,000 to 110,000 clones, roughly 91% of them present only once. Study-level findings and limits: Receipt of two AZD1222 doses was followed by a rise in Spike-specific TCR breadth and depth. The peak T cell response came first, and repertoires were sampled only after it.

V lost 2 bases and J 0 bases, leaving 12 bases between the germline ends. The CDR3 runs to 16 residues. Looked up from germline, CDR1 is SGDLS and CDR2 is YYNGEE. The sequencing here drew on peripheral blood, taken on day 0 of AZD1222 vaccination. This receptor was identified in an adult in good health. The rearrangement joins TRBV9 to TRBJ2-4; TRBD1 is a possible D gene (6 bases). CDR3 amino acids: CASSVGGPLAKNIQYF. The CDR3 DNA reads as TGTGCCAGCAGCGTTGGGGGCCCCCTAGCCAAAAACATTCAGTACTTC.